This T cell receptor (beta chain) was obtained from a study of T-cell memory formation after mild COVID-19. A 5'RACE reaction primed in the constant segment made cDNA libraries of TCR alpha and TCR beta, and these carried sample barcodes and UMIs. TCRdb independently ran MiXCR on the 5' RACE reads; one entry per CDR3 protein. The data show 250,000 to 350,000 distinct CDR3 sequences, 15% to 20% seen once. General study points: Clones shrinking from day 15 to 85 showed even CD4/CD8 mixes; later expanders tilted CD4+. Specificity for SARS-CoV-2 was not confirmed among the second-wave clones peaking on day 37. For contracting clones, CD4+ ones sat mainly in CM and EM, CD8+ in EMRA.

The CDR3 is 18 residues long. J lost 9 bases, V lost 0 bases, and 11 bases had no gene match. Germline V gene sequence: CDR1 SGHTA, CDR2 FQGTGA. For this clonotype: Its antigen is not known.

Sequenced material: PBMCs or a T cell subset sorted from them (not recorded which). The chain joins TRBV7-3 to TRBJ2-1, with 13 bases aligning to TRBD2. This clonotype was sampled from a man aged 18 to 29 who had mild COVID-19 (a few samples of this study predate the infection). Cell type and time point are not known. This chain's CDR3 is CASSLTAKTSGGAGEQFF. CDR3 bases: TGTGCCAGCAGCTTAACGGCCAAAACTAGCGGGGGGGCTGGTGAGCAGTTCTTC.